The 11 T cell receptor beta chains below all came from one sample that was sequenced in a study of shared clonotypes between healthy human individuals. Sequencing was performed with immunoSEQ multiplex PCR; in TCRdb, only in-frame clones are kept and a portion is missing. The sample has roughly 300,000 clones, around 90% seen once. The sequenced material came from memory CD8+ T cells sorted from blood. The subset here: CD45RO+ cells pooled with CCR7-negative TemRA cells. The receptors shown here come from a man between 18 and 29 years old in good health.

V gene TRBV10-2 combines with J gene TRBJ2-7; D possibly uses TRBD1 or TRBD2 (5 bases each). From germline, CDR1 is WSHSY and CDR2 SAAADI. The V gene lost 2 bases and the J gene lost 3 bases, with 14 bases spanning the gap. The CDR3 totals 15 residues. The chain's CDR3 is CASSEAGRFVYEQYF. The CDR3 coding sequence is TGCGCCAGCAGTGAGGCAGGGAGATTTGTCTACGAGCAGTACTTC.

The gene calls are TRBV25-1 and TRBJ1-2; 7 positions match TRBD1. This CDR3 is 14 amino acids long. V lost 4 bases and J lost 4; bases outside the gene matches: 6. CDR1 is MGHDK, CDR2 SYGVNS, per germline. The chain's CDR3 is CASSVETGTYGYTF. As DNA, the CDR3 is TGTGCCAGCAGTGTTGAGACAGGGACCTATGGCTACACCTTC.

The CDR3 spells CASSLYLFYNTGELFF. The CDR3 region has the DNA TGTGCCAGCAGCTTATATCTGTTCTATAACACCGGGGAGCTGTTTTTT. The V and J genes are TRBV7-2 and TRBJ2-2, with D unclear. Germline V gene data show CDR1 as SGHTA and CDR2 as FQGNSA. This CDR3 has 16 amino acids. V lost 2 bases to trimming and J lost 2 bases, with 12 bases between them.

The rearrangement joins TRBV19 to TRBJ2-7, with D uncertain. This CDR3 region has 13 residues. In germline, CDR1 is LNHDA, CDR2 SQIVND (reference sequence). Trimming took 5 bases from V and 2 from J, leaving 10 bases between them. CDR3 coding DNA: TGTGCCAGTAGTGCCGGATCTGCCTACGAGCAGTACTTC. It translates to CASSAGSAYEQYF.

The chain links TRBV4-1 to TRBJ1-1; unclear D gene. In germline, CDR1 is MGHRA, CDR2 YSYEKL. This CDR3 contains 15 residues. The germline V and J ends were trimmed by 2 bases and 1 base, with 11 bases remaining between them. This chain's CDR3 is CASSQYSTSNTEAFF. DNA for the CDR3: TGCGCCAGCAGCCAATATAGCACCTCGAACACTGAAGCTTTCTTT.

Of note for this clone: Since no conserved phenylalanine or tryptophan closes the CDR3, a read error is the likely cause. The DNA is left out, because the CDR3 cannot be placed on it with certainty; the CDR3 is given as TCRdb lists it. The chain carries TRBV7-2 and TRBJ2-7. The CDR3 has 11 residues if both end residues are counted. CDR1 and CDR2 from the germline V gene are SGHTA and FQGNSA. CDR3 amino acids: CASSLAPYTDL.

This clone was counted at least ten times. The CDR3 coding sequence is TGCAGCGTTGAAGACCCTCTACAAACAGGGGAAGTAGCGGCAGATACGCAGTATTTT. Translation: CSVEDPLQTGEVAADTQYF. J is TRBJ2-3 and V is TRBV29-1; D is perhaps TRBD1 (7 bases). The V gene's germline CDR1 is SQVTM and CDR2 ANQGSEA. CDR3 length equals 19 residues. Trimming shortened V by 0 bases and J by 4 bases, and 26 bases separated the two germline ends.

Comments on this clone: The same CDR3 is also encoded by other DNA sequences in this sample. The chain combines TRBV27 with TRBJ2-6; tentative D call: TRBD1 (6 bases). The CDR3 runs 16 residues. The germline CDR1 and CDR2 sequences are MNHEY and SMNVEV (reference sequence). V was shortened by 3 bases and J by 1 base, with 10 bases between the two germline ends. CDR3 DNA sequence: TGTGCCAGCAGTTTTACAGGGACATCTGGGGCCAACGTCCTGACTTTC. The encoded protein is CASSFTGTSGANVLTF.

The genes are TRBV28 and TRBJ1-2, with 8 nucleotides matching TRBD1. The V segment lost 11 bases and the J segment 7 bases; nucleotides outside the gene matches: 18. The CDR3 loop spans 15 amino acids. CDR1 and CDR2 (germline): MDHEN, SYDVKM. The CDR3 region has the DNA TGTGCCGCAGGACAGGGAGTCTCCTCCGTCGGTGGCTACACCTTC. Its translation is CAAGQGVSSVGGYTF.

This chain links TRBV18 with TRBJ2-3; D unresolved. V gave up 2 bases and J gave up 3 bases, with 15 bases separating them. This CDR3 region has 16 residues. Germline-derived CDR1 and CDR2 are KGHSH and LQKENI. The CDR3 region is CASSPAFRLRTDTQYF. The DNA for the CDR3 is TGTGCCAGCTCACCAGCCTTTCGCCTAAGGACAGATACGCAGTATTTT.

This chain uses TRBV9 with TRBJ1-1; tentatively, D is TRBD1 (5 bases). The V gene lost 4 bases and the J gene lost 4 bases, with 14 bases spanning the gap. There are 14 residues in the CDR3. Per the germline V gene, CDR1 is SGDLS and CDR2 is YYNGEE. The CDR3 sequence is CASSWGVSGTEAFF. The CDR3 DNA follows: TGTGCCAGCAGCTGGGGGGTTAGCGGCACTGAAGCTTTCTTT.